This T cell receptor beta chain was obtained from a study of blood T cell repertoires in COVID-19. On the study more broadly: The study drew acute and convalescent COVID-19 samples from the United States, Italy and Spain. The analysed material was cDNA or gDNA that came from T cells, B-cell-depleted T cells, or PBMCs.

Original data processing: Counts of nucleated cells, estimated from reference gene primer amplification, were obtained. Data came from immunoSEQ multiplex PCR; TCRdb stores just in-frame clones and leaves some out. The D gene and trimming were derived from the DNA, and the V and J assignments and clone size from that table. The sample has around 140,000 clones, 84% seen once. The sequence came from an elderly woman with acute or convalescent COVID-19. The specimen sequenced was peripheral blood.

CDR3 in DNA: TGTGCCAGCAGTCGCGGGGGGAGCTCCTACAATGAGCAGTTCTTC. It translates to CASSRGGSSYNEQFF. V gene TRBV6-5 combines with J gene TRBJ2-1, with 8 positions matching TRBD2. The CDR3 sequence is 15 residues long. Looked up from germline, CDR1 is MNHEY and CDR2 is SVGAGI. The V gene end was trimmed by 5 bases and the J gene end by 0 bases; junction bases not matched to a gene: 3.